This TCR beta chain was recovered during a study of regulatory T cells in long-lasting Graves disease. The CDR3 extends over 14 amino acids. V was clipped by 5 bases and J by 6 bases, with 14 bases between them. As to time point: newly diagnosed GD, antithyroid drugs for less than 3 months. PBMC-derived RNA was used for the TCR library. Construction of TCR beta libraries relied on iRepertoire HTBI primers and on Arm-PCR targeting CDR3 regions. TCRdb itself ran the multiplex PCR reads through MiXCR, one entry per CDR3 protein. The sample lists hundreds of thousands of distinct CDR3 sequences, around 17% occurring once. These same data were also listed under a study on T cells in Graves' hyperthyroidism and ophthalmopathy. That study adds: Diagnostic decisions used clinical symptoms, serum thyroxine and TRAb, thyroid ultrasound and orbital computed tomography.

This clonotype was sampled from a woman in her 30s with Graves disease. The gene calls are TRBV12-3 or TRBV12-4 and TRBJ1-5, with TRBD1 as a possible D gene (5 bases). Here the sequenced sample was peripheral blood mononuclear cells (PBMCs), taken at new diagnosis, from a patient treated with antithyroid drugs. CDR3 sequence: CASSRQGDGQPQHF. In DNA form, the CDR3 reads TGTGCCAGCAGTCGGCAGGGAGACGGTCAGCCCCAGCATTTT.